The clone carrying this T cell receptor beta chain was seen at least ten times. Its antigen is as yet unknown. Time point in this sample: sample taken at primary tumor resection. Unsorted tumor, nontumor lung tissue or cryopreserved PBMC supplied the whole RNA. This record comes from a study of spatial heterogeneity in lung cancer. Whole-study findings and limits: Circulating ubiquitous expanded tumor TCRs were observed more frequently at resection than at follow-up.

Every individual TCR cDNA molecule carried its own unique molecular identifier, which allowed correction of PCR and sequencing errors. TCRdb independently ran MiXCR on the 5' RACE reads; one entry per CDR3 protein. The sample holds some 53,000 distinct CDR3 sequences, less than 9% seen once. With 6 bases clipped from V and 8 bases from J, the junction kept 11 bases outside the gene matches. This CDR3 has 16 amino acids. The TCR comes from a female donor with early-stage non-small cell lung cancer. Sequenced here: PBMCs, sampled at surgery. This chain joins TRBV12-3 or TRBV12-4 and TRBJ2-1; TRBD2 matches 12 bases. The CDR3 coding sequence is TGTGCCAGCAGCCTCGGCCTAGCGGGGGGGCCTTATGAGCAGTTCTTC. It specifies CASSLGLAGGPYEQFF.